A single sample is the source of the 29 T cell receptor beta chains below, sequenced in a study of T cell responses to AZD1222 COVID-19 vaccine. Sequenced by immunoSEQ multiplex PCR; TCRdb stores in-frame clones only, minus some. The table includes some 150,000 clones, 80% to 90% detected once. This specimen consisted of peripheral blood, obtained 28 days after the second dose of the MenACWY control vaccine. The receptors here all came from an adult who received the MenACWY meningococcal vaccine as a control.

The CDR3 coding sequence is TGTGCCAGCAGCTTGGTTAGGAACTTGGGCGATGGCTACACCTTC. It encodes CASSLVRNLGDGYTF. The J gene is TRBJ1-2, the V gene TRBV5-6; D is undetermined. Trimming stripped 0 bases from V and 6 bases from J, with 15 bases between. The CDR3 runs 15 residues. CDR1 is SGHDT, CDR2 YYEEEE, per germline.

The chain uses TRBV9 and TRBJ2-1; D is uncertain. CDR3 length equals 12 residues. V was shortened by 3 bases and J by 7 bases, with 8 bases between the two germline ends. The germline gives CDR1 SGDLS, CDR2 YYNGEE. CDR3 sequence reads: CASSGRLNEQFF. In nucleotides, the CDR3 is TGTGCCAGCAGCGGGCGACTTAATGAGCAGTTCTTC.

This sequence joins TRBV7-2 and TRBJ2-7, with a tentative D call TRBD2 (7 bases). Trimming cost V 7 bases and J 3 bases, with 16 bases left between them. CDR3 length equals 14 residues. Germline V gives CDR1 SGHTA, CDR2 FQGNSA. The DNA for the CDR3 is TGTGCCAGCAACCCACAGGGAGGGAACTACGAGCAGTACTTC. Its translation is CASNPQGGNYEQYF. The complete variable domain, with remaining parts taken from reference TRBV7-2 and TRBJ2-7, reads GAGVSQSPSNKVTEKGKDVELRCDPISGHTALYWYRQSLGQGLEFLIYFQGNSAPDKSGLPSDRFSAERTGGSVSTLTIQRTQQEDSAVYLCASNPQGGNYEQYFGPGTRLTVT.

J is TRBJ2-5 and V is TRBV5-6; D gene uncertain. The V gene's germline CDR1 is SGHDT and CDR2 YYEEEE. The CDR3 spans 15 residues. The V gene lost 4 bases and the J gene lost 1 base, with 14 bases spanning the gap. As DNA, the CDR3 is TGTGCCAGCAGCGATCTTGGGTTCGCCCAAGAGACCCAGTACTTC. Translating it yields CASSDLGFAQETQYF.

The chain carries TRBV7-9 and TRBJ2-3, with D perhaps matching TRBD2 (5 bases). V lost 1 base and J lost 6, with 14 bases in between. The CDR3 has 15 amino acids. Germline lookup yields CDR1 SEHNR and CDR2 FQNEAQ (reference sequence). The CDR3 sequence is CASSLGDGNFDTQYF. DNA for the CDR3: TGTGCCAGCAGCTTAGGAGACGGGAATTTTGATACGCAGTATTTT.

The rearrangement links TRBV5-1 to TRBJ2-3; perhaps TRBD1 as D (5 bases). This CDR3 region has 14 residues. Germline assignment: CDR1 SGHRS and CDR2 YFSETQ. The V end was cut by 7 bases, the J end by 4 bases, with 16 bases between. The CDR3: CASHTPGIADTQYF. As DNA, the CDR3 is TGCGCCAGCCATACCCCAGGGATCGCAGATACGCAGTATTTT.

The rearrangement joins TRBV15 to TRBJ2-5; 9 bases are a match to TRBD1. Trimming took 6 bases from V and 5 from J; bases not matched to a gene: 4. Germline V gene sequence: CDR1 LNHNV, CDR2 YYDKDF (reference sequence). This CDR3 spans 13 amino acids. Here the CDR3 DNA reads TGTGCCACCAGTTCGGACAGGGGTGAGACCCAGTACTTC. This gives the protein CATSSDRGETQYF.

This chain joins TRBV9 and TRBJ1-2; a possible D gene is TRBD1 (5 bases). Germline CDR1 is SGDLS and CDR2 is YYNGEE. CDR3 length: 14 amino acids. With 0 bases removed from V and 4 bases from J, the gap between germline ends came to 10 bases. The CDR3 sequence is CASSVDWGPYGYTF. The CDR3 coding sequence is TGTGCCAGCAGCGTAGATTGGGGACCCTATGGCTACACCTTC. Together with reference TRBV9 and TRBJ1-2, the CDR3 gives the full variable domain: DSGVTQTPKHLITATGQRVTLRCSPRSGDLSVYWYQQSLDQGLQFLIQYYNGEERAKGNILERFSAQQFPDLHSELNLSSLELGDSALYFCASSVDWGPYGYTFGSGTRLTVV.

V gene TRBV28 combines with J gene TRBJ2-1; 12 bases agree with TRBD2. The CDR3 spans 17 residues. V dropped 7 bases and J dropped 2; count of bases not matched to a gene: 9. Germline V gene lookup returns CDR1 MDHEN and CDR2 SYDVKM. The CDR3 sequence is CASTPRRTSGTYNEQFF. The CDR3 DNA reads TGTGCCAGCACCCCGAGGAGGACTAGCGGGACCTACAATGAGCAGTTCTTC.

The chain recombines TRBV6-2 or TRBV6-3 with TRBJ2-3, with D hard to call. The germline V and J ends were trimmed by 4 bases and 2 bases, with 4 bases remaining between them. This CDR3 has 12 residues. CDR1 is MNHEY, CDR2 SVGEGT, per germline. The DNA for the CDR3 is TGTGCCAGCAGTTCATACACAGATACGCAGTATTTT. As protein: CASSSYTDTQYF.

The chain recombines TRBV28 with TRBJ1-5; D gene ambiguous. Deletions cut 6 bases from V and 7 bases from J, with 10 bases between. CDR3 length: 12 residues. Germline V gene data show CDR1 as MDHEN and CDR2 as SYDVKM. Here the CDR3 reads CASSRDIQPQHF. The CDR3 coding sequence is TGTGCCAGCAGCCGAGACATCCAGCCCCAGCATTTT.

The chain recombines TRBV7-2 with TRBJ2-3; D unclear. The CDR3 has 14 amino acids. V was pared by 0 bases and J by 2 bases, with 6 bases between. Germline lookup yields CDR1 SGHTA and CDR2 FQGNSA. The chain's CDR3 is CASSLARHTDTQYF. As DNA, the CDR3 is TGTGCCAGCAGCTTAGCGCGCCACACAGATACGCAGTATTTT.

The CDR3 DNA reads as TGTGCCAGCAGACTTACAGGGACCTCTGGCTACACCTTC. It translates to CASRLTGTSGYTF. This chain connects TRBV6-5 to TRBJ1-2; D perhaps matches TRBD1 (6 bases). CDR3 length: 13 residues. The germline CDR1 and CDR2 sequences are MNHEY and SVGAGI. The V end was cut by 6 bases, the J end by 7 bases, with 15 bases between.

This sequence joins TRBV7-2 and TRBJ2-7; 8 bases are shared with TRBD2. After removal of 4 bases from V and 1 base from J, the junction contained 6 bases not matched to a gene. Germline CDR1 reads SGHTA; CDR2 reads FQGNSA. The CDR3 covers 15 residues. The CDR3 DNA follows: TGTGCCAGCAGCTACACTAGCGGAGCTTCCTACGAGCAGTACTTC. Translation gives CASSYTSGASYEQYF.

This clone was found once. V and J are TRBV6-2 or TRBV6-3 and TRBJ2-2; the D is unclear. The CDR3 has 12 residues. Trimming took off 2 bases at V and 7 bases at J, with 5 bases between the two ends. Germline V gene data show CDR1 as MNHEY and CDR2 as SVGEGT. The CDR3 sequence: CASSYIGGELFF. CDR3 in DNA: TGTGCCAGCAGTTACATTGGCGGGGAGCTGTTTTTT.

This rearrangement joins TRBV19 to TRBJ2-2, with D unresolved. The CDR3 is 12 residues long. Deletions cut 3 bases from V and 6 bases from J, with 5 bases between. CDR1 and CDR2 (germline): LNHDA, SQIVND (reference sequence). The chain's CDR3 is CASSIFPGELFF. Written as DNA, the CDR3 is TGTGCCAGTAGTATTTTCCCCGGGGAGCTGTTTTTT. The full variable domain, its missing parts supplied by reference TRBV19 and TRBJ2-2, is DGGITQSPKYLFRKEGQNVTLSCEQNLNHDAMYWYRQDPGQGLRLIYYSQIVNDFQKGDIAEGYSVSREKKESFPLTVTSAQKNPTAFYLCASSIFPGELFFGEGSRLTVL.

The J gene is TRBJ2-7, the V gene TRBV18, with 7 bases fitting TRBD1. CDR1 is KGHSH, CDR2 LQKENI, per germline. Trimming removed 2 bases from V and 2 bases from J; junction bases left unmatched: 6. The CDR3 totals 15 residues. As DNA, the CDR3 is TGTGCCAGCTCACCATCACCGGGACAGACCTACGAGCAGTACTTC. This sequence encodes CASSPSPGQTYEQYF.

The chain links TRBV28 to TRBJ2-7; 8 bases map to TRBD1. Germline V gene sequence: CDR1 MDHEN, CDR2 SYDVKM. Trimming cost V 3 bases and J 5 bases; bases outside gene matches: 15. This CDR3 has 17 amino acids. CDR3 sequence reads: CASSFFLVGTGYNEQYF. The CDR3, as DNA: TGTGCCAGCAGTTTCTTTCTGGTTGGGACAGGTTACAACGAGCAGTACTTC. The full variable domain, its missing parts supplied by reference TRBV28 and TRBJ2-7, is DVKVTQSSRYLVKRTGEKVFLECVQDMDHENMFWYRQDPGLGLRLIYFSYDVKMKEKGDIPEGYSVSREKKERFSLILESASTNQTSMYLCASSFFLVGTGYNEQYFGPGTRLTVT.

In its sample, this clone was seen once. V usage is TRBV27 and J usage is TRBJ2-7, with a tentative D call TRBD1 (6 bases). The CDR3 is made up of 14 amino acids. Trimming took 5 bases from V and 2 from J, leaving 13 bases between them. Germline CDR1 MNHEY, CDR2 SMNVEV (reference sequence). The CDR3 coding sequence is TGTGCCAGCAGTCCCTCCAGGGGACCCTACGAGCAGTACTTC. It specifies CASSPSRGPYEQYF.

The V call is TRBV9, the J call TRBJ2-3, with D uncertain. CDR1 is SGDLS, CDR2 YYNGEE, per germline. This CDR3 spans 16 amino acids. V lost 2 bases and J 0 bases, leaving 13 bases between the germline ends. The DNA for the CDR3 is TGTGCCAGCAGCGTTTTATCCGGTCCTAGCACAGATACGCAGTATTTT. This encodes CASSVLSGPSTDTQYF.

The gene calls are TRBV19 and TRBJ1-5; a possible D gene is TRBD1 (5 bases). Germline V lookup: CDR1 LNHDA, CDR2 SQIVND (reference sequence). Trimming cost V 5 bases and J 4 bases, with 18 bases left between them. The CDR3 is 16 amino acids. The CDR3 coding sequence is TGTGCCAGTAGTCTCAGGGAAGGGATAGGAAATCAGCCCCAGCATTTT. Translation gives CASSLREGIGNQPQHF.

The chain employs TRBV6-1 and TRBJ2-2; D remains ambiguous. The V gene's germline CDR1 is MNHNS and CDR2 SASEGT. V dropped 4 bases and J dropped 3 bases, with 15 bases sitting between them. The CDR3 consists of 16 residues. CDR3 sequence: CASSVLGIGYTGELFF. The CDR3 DNA sequence: TGTGCCAGCAGTGTGTTGGGGATTGGGTACACCGGGGAGCTGTTTTTT.

The chain joins TRBV29-1 to TRBJ1-6; D gene unclear. Trimming cost V 4 bases and J 5 bases, with 9 bases left between them. The CDR3 is 13 amino acids. Germline-derived CDR1 and CDR2 are SQVTM and ANQGSEA. Written as DNA, the CDR3 is TGCAGCGTTGCGGCTGACCATAATTCACCCCTCCACTTT. Encoded protein: CSVAADHNSPLHF.

The V call is TRBV19, the J call TRBJ2-2, with 7 bases aligning to TRBD2. Looked up from germline, CDR1 is LNHDA and CDR2 is SQIVND (reference sequence). The CDR3 length is 13 residues. V shed 6 bases, J shed 7 bases, and the junction held 5 bases outside the gene matches. CDR3 bases: TGTGCCAGTAGCCAGCGGGACCACGGGGAGCTGTTTTTT. It codes for CASSQRDHGELFF.

This chain joins TRBV28 and TRBJ1-1, with a possible D match to TRBD1 (6 bases). Germline V gene lookup returns CDR1 MDHEN and CDR2 SYDVKM. Trimming removed 5 bases at V and 5 bases at J, with 9 bases between. CDR3 size: 12 residues. DNA of the CDR3: TGTGCCAGCAGTACAGGGAGAACTGAAGCTTTCTTT. It is translated as CASSTGRTEAFF.

The genes are TRBV9 and TRBJ2-2; D might be TRBD1 or TRBD2, each matching 5 bases. Trimming removed 0 bases from V and 6 bases from J, with 12 bases in between. CDR3 size: 15 residues. Germline values: CDR1 SGDLS, CDR2 YYNGEE. In DNA form, the CDR3 reads TGTGCCAGCAGCGTAGGGGGACGTTGGGCCGGGGAGCTGTTTTTT. This translates into CASSVGGRWAGELFF.

This chain connects TRBV28 to TRBJ2-1; 10 bases are shared with TRBD2. This CDR3 is 16 amino acids long. J lost 2 bases, V lost 6 bases, and 7 bases had no gene match. Per germline, CDR1 MDHEN and CDR2 SYDVKM. For the CDR3, the DNA is TGTGCCAGCAGCTCTGGGACTAGCGAGACCTACAATGAGCAGTTCTTC. Amino acids: CASSSGTSETYNEQFF.

The chain has TRBV5-1 and TRBJ2-3, with a weak D call TRBD2 (5 bases). Germline loops: CDR1 SGHRS, CDR2 YFSETQ. V was shortened by 0 bases and J by 5 bases, with 19 bases between the two germline ends. CDR3 length: 17 residues. The CDR3 region has the DNA TGCGCCAGCAGCTTGGGGCCGGGGTGGGTCTCAGGAGATACGCAGTATTTT. Protein sequence: CASSLGPGWVSGDTQYF.

V and J are TRBV12-3 or TRBV12-4 and TRBJ2-5; D uncertain. The length of the CDR3 is 13 residues. The V and J ends lost 3 bases and 5 bases respectively, with 10 bases between them. CDR3 sequence reads: CASSFWGLETQYF. The CDR3 DNA sequence: TGTGCCAGCAGTTTTTGGGGTTTGGAGACCCAGTACTTC.